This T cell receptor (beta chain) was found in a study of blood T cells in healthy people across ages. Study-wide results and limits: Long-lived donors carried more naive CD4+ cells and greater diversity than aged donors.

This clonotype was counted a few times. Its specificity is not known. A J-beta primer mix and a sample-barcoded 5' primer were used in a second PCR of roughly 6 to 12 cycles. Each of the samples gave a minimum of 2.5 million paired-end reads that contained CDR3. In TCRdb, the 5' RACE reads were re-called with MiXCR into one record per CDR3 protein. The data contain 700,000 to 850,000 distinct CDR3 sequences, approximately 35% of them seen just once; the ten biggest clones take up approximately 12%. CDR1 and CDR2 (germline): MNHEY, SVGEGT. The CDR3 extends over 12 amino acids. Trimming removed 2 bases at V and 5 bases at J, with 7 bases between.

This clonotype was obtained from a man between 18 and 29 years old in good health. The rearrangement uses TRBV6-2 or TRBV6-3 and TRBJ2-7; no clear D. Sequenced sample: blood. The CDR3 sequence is CASSYVRNEQYF. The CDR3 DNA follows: TGTGCCAGCAGTTACGTTCGGAACGAGCAGTACTTC.